The 7 T cell receptor beta chains below were found in one sample sequenced in a study of shared clonotypes between healthy human individuals. Sequenced by immunoSEQ multiplex PCR; TCRdb stores in-frame clones only, minus some. Of approximately 2.3 million clones listed, roughly 93% are singletons. Sequenced: naive CD4+ T cells from PBMCs. Subset given: CD45RA+ positively selected. The receptors come from a young man in good health. Some clones in this sample may be carry-over from other donors' samples.

The V and J genes are TRBV7-2 and TRBJ2-1; TRBD1 agrees at 8 bases. CDR1 is SGHTA and CDR2 is FQGNSA in the germline V gene. The CDR3 is made up of 15 amino acids. Trimming at V came to 5 bases and at J to 2 bases, leaving 5 bases not matched to a gene. The CDR3 region has the DNA TGTGCCAGCAGCCGAACGACAGGGGCCTACAATGAGCAGTTCTTC. Protein sequence: CASSRTTGAYNEQFF.

This rearrangement joins TRBV29-1 to TRBJ1-3; D unresolved. Germline CDR1 is SQVTM and CDR2 is ANQGSEA. The CDR3 spans 15 residues. Trimming pared 4 bases from V and 0 bases from J, leaving 13 bases between. The CDR3 DNA sequence: TGCAGCGTTGTTGTTCAGGCGAGCTCTGGAAACACCATATATTTT. Its translation: CSVVVQASSGNTIYF.

This clone was picked up one time. The chain employs TRBV4-3 and TRBJ1-5, with D unresolved. CDR3 length equals 13 residues. CDR1 LGHNA and CDR2 YSLEER come from the germline V gene. Trimming cost V 4 bases and J 5 bases, with 9 bases left between them. DNA of the CDR3: TGCGCCAGCAGCCTCAACCTCGATCAGCCCCAGCATTTT. Protein product: CASSLNLDQPQHF.

The genes are TRBV7-2 and TRBJ1-6; 12 bases agree with TRBD1. This CDR3 spans 17 amino acids. After removal of 5 bases from V and 9 bases from J, the junction contained 11 bases not matched to a gene. Germline V gene sequence: CDR1 SGHTA, CDR2 FQGNSA. Here the CDR3 DNA reads TGTGCCAGCAGCAAACTGAGGGACAGGGGGCGGAGTTCACCCCTCCACTTT. Protein: CASSKLRDRGRSSPLHF.

The rearrangement uses TRBV27 and TRBJ2-3; unclear D gene. This CDR3 has 14 amino acids. Germline V gene data show CDR1 as MNHEY and CDR2 as SMNVEV (reference sequence). V dropped 3 bases and J dropped 3 bases, with 10 bases sitting between them. This chain's CDR3 is CASSLLVGTDTQYF. CDR3 DNA: TGTGCCAGCAGTTTGCTAGTTGGAACAGATACGCAGTATTTT.

This chain links TRBV6-5 with TRBJ2-7; TRBD2 agrees at 9 bases. Trimming at V came to 0 bases and at J to 2 bases, leaving 2 bases not matched to a gene. The CDR3 totals 15 residues. Germline V gene data show CDR1 as MNHEY and CDR2 as SVGAGI. CDR3 DNA sequence: TGTGCCAGCAGTTACTCCGGCGGGAGGGCCTACGAGCAGTACTTC. Translating it yields CASSYSGGRAYEQYF.

This chain joins TRBV5-1 and TRBJ2-7; TRBD2 matches at 13 bases. This CDR3 contains 15 residues. After removal of 9 bases from V and 8 bases from J, the junction contained 14 bases not matched to a gene. Germline CDR1 reads SGHRS; CDR2 reads YFSETQ. In DNA form, the CDR3 reads TGCGCCATCTCCCAGGGGACTAGCGGGACTTCCAAGCAGTACTTC. Protein sequence: CAISQGTSGTSKQYF.